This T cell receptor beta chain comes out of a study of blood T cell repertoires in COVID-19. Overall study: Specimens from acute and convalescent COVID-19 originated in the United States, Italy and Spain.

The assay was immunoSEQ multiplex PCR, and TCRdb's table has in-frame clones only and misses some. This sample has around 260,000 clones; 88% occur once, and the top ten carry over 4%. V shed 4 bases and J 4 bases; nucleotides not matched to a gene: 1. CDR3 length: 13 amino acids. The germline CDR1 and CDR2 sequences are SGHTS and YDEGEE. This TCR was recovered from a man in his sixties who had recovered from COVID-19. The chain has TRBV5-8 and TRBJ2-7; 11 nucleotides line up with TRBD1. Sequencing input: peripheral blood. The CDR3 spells CASSRDRGYEQYF. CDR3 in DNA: TGTGCCAGCAGCCGGGACAGGGGGTACGAGCAGTACTTC.